This T cell receptor beta chain originates from a study of T cell responses to AZD1222 COVID-19 vaccine (dated by TCRdb to the early 2020s). Concerning the study at large: AZD1222 recipients whose second dose came at about 4 weeks and those whose second dose came at about 12 weeks were combined into one group, since spike-specific TCR depth and breadth did not differ between the two schedules. A total of around 240 trial participants underwent TCR sequencing, of whom 207 had received two doses of AZD1222 and 26 had received two doses of the MenACWY control vaccine. Trial participants were enrolled into age subgroups of 18-55, 56-69 and 70-plus years, which contained approximately 150, 28 and 58 TCR-sequenced participants, respectively.

Read against the paper, the sample's time point label means: baseline before first vaccination. Samples from vaccinated people were obtained from the UK trials COV001 and COV002, which included a single-blind randomized controlled phase 2/3 trial of AZD1222 (ChAdOx1 nCoV-19) in healthy adults. For TCRbeta chain sequencing, PBMC samples from trial participants were taken at day 0 and at day 28 after the second dose. The CDR3 regions of human TCRbeta chains were analyzed by immunosequencing. As for the original processing: Repertoire TCRs were checked for matches against a reference library of SARS-CoV-2-specific TCRs that had been generated using the MIRA antigen-specificity platform. Breadth was defined as the fraction of unique TCRs that were SARS-CoV-2-associated. Depth was defined as the fraction of total T cells that were SARS-CoV-2-associated. Using the MIRA data, each spike-specific TCR was mapped to the spike region that the TCR reacts to and placed in a CD4 or CD8 class. Log10-transformed breadth and depth values were compared by one-way ANOVA with Sidak's multiple comparisons tests. This is the immuneACCESS table as TCRdb keeps it, with only in-frame sequences that have V and J called. A part of the clones is gone; compared with another copy, unresolved V genes explain less than half, and the rest is unexplained. V and J calls and clone size come straight from that table; D and trimming were deduced from the DNA. For this sample there are around 160,000 clones; 94% appear just once. About 0.6% of the sample is held by the ten biggest clonotypes.

Note on this clone: No cognate antigen has been identified for it. Within one base of it there is no much larger clone, and no base qualities were kept.

From the germline V gene (reference sequence), CDR1 is SEHNR and CDR2 is FQNEAQ. V ends up 5 bases short and J 7 bases short, with an unmatched junction base count of 16. The CDR3 measures 16 amino acids from cysteine to phenylalanine. CDR3 DNA only is kept here, 48 bases in frame from base 1. What the authors observed across the whole study: Conclusions about previously exposed vaccinees are limited, since just six or seven AZD1222 recipients were seropositive for SARS-CoV-2 at baseline. The whole spike protein was spanned by vaccine-associated CD4 TCRs, and dominant responses were seen in regions 160-218 and 743-854. Reportedly, almost half of the unique spike-specific TCRs recognized epitopes lying outside the regions that are mutated in the B.1.351 and B.1.1.7 variants. No day 14 peak-response samples were available, so repertoires were characterized only after the peak T cell response. The 56-69-year group was small, and its depth increase did not reach significance, likely because of low power. Most participants were white British and females outnumbered males, and the authors suggested that clonal diversity may have been underestimated. After two AZD1222 doses, spike-specific TCR breadth and depth were significantly higher than at day 0 and than in MenACWY recipients.

This material consisted of peripheral blood, taken on day 0 of AZD1222 vaccination. The V and J genes are TRBV7-9 and TRBJ1-1; the central 7 bases match TRBD1. The receptor's source is an adult in good health. The DNA is TGTGCCAGCAGCAAAGAGGGGGCGAAGGTATGGGGTGAAGCTTTCTTT. Protein translation: CASSKEGAKVWGEAFF. With all but the CDR3 taken from the reference TRBV7-9 and TRBJ1-1 genes, the full variable domain is: DTGVSQNPRHKITKRGQNVTFRCDPISEHNRLYWYRQTLGQGPEFLTYFQNEAQLEKSRLLSDRFSAERPKGSFSTLEIQRTEQGDSAMYLCASSKEGAKVWGEAFFGQGTRLTVV.